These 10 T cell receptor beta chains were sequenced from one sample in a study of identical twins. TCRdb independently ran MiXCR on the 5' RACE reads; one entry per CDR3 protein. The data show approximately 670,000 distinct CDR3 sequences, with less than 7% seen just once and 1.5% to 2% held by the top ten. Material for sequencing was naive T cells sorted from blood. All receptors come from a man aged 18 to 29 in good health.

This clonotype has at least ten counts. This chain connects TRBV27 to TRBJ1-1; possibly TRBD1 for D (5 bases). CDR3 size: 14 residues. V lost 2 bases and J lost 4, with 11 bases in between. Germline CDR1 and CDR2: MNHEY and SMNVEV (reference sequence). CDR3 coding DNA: TGTGCCAGCAGTTTACGGTTGGGGGGCACTGAAGCTTTCTTT. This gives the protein CASSLRLGGTEAFF.

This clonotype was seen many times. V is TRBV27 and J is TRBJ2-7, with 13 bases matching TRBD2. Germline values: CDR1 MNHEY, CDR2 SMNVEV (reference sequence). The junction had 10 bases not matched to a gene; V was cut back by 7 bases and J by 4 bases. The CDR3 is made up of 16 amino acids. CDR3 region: CASTSPPTSGRYEQYF. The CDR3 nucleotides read TGTGCCAGCACCTCCCCCCCGACTAGCGGGAGGTACGAGCAGTACTTC.

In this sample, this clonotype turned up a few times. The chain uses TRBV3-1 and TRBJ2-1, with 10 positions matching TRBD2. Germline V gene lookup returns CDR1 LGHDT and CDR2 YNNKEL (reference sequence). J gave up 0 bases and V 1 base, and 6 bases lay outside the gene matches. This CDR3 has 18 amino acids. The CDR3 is CASSQVRTSGNSYNEQFF. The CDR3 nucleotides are TGTGCCAGCAGCCAAGTTCGGACTAGCGGAAACTCCTACAATGAGCAGTTCTTC.

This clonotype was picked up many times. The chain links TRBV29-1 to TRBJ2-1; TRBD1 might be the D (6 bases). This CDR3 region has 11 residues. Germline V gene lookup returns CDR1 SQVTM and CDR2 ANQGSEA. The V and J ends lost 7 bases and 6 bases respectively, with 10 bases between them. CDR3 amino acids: CSADRSNEQFF. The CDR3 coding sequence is TGCAGCGCTGACAGGTCCAATGAGCAGTTCTTC.

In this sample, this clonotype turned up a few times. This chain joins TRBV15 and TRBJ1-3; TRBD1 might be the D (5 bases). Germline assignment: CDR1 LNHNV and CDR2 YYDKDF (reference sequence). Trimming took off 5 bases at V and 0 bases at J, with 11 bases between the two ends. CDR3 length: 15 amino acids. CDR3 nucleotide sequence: TGTGCCACCAGCCCCGGGGGGAACTCTGGAAACACCATATATTTT. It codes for CATSPGGNSGNTIYF.

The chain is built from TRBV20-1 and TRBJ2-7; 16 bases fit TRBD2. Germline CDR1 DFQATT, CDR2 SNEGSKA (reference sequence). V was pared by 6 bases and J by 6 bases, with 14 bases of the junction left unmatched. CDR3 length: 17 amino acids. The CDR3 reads CSATPGLAGGPSREQYF. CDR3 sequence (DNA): TGCAGTGCGACGCCGGGACTAGCGGGAGGGCCCTCTCGCGAGCAGTACTTC.

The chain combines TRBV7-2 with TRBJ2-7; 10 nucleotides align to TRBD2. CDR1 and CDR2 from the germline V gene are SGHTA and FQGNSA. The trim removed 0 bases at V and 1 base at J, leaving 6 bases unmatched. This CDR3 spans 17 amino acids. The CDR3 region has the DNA TGTGCCAGCAGCTTAGCGCATAGCGGGAGGCCGTCCTACGAGCAGTACGTC. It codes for CASSLAHSGRPSYEQYV.

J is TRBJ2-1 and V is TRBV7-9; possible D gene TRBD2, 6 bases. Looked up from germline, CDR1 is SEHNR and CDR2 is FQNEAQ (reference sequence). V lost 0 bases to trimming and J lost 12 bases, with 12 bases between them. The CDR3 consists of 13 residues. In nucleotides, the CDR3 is TGTGCCAGCAGCTTAGCGTCGGGAGTTGGGCAGTTCTTC. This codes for CASSLASGVGQFF.

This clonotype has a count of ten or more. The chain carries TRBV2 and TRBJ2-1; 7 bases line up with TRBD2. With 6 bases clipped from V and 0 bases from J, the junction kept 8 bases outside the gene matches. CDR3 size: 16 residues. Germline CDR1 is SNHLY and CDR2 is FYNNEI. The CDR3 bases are TGTGCCAGCAGGAGTCTAGCGGAGAGCTCCTACAATGAGCAGTTCTTC. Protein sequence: CASRSLAESSYNEQFF.

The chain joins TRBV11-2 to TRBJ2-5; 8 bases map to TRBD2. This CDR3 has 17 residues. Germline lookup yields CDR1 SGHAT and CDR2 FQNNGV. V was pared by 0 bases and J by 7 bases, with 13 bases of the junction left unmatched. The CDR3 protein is CASSLEAGGVTWWTQYF. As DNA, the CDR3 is TGTGCCAGCAGCTTAGAGGCGGGAGGCGTCACCTGGTGGACCCAGTACTTC.